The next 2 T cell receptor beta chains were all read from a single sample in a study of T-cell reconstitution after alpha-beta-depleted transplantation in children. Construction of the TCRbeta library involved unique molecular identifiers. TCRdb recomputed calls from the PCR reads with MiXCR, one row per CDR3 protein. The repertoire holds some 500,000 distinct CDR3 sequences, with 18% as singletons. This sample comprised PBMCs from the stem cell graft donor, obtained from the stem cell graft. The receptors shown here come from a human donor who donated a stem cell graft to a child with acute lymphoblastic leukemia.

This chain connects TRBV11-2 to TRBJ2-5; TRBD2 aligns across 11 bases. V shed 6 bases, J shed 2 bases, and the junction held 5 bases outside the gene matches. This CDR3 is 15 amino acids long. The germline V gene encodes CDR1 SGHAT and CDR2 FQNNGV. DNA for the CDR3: TGTGCCAGCAGACGACTAGCGGGGATACAAGAGACCCAGTACTTC. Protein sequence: CASRRLAGIQETQYF.

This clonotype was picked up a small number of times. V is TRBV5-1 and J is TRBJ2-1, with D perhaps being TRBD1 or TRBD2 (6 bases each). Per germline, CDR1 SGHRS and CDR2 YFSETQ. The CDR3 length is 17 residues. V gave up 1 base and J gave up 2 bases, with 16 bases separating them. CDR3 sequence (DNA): TGCGCCAGCAGCTTGTTCCGAGGTGGGGGGCCCTACAATGAGCAGTTCTTC. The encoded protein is CASSLFRGGGPYNEQFF.